The subject of this entry is one T cell receptor (beta chain). The antigen is unknown. The CDR3 consists of 14 residues. Germline V lookup: CDR1 SGHVS, CDR2 FQNEAQ. V lost 1 base, J lost 6 bases, and 9 bases lay in between. TCRB transcripts that were expressed got sequenced, as all of the isolated RNA had been reverse transcribed. Sequencing used immunoSEQ multiplex PCR; TCRdb keeps in-frame clones, though not all of them. The sample contains about 15,000 clones, approximately 79% of which appear only once. The data originate from a study of beta chain features in type 1 diabetes. Broader study findings: All four CD4+ subsets from Type 1 diabetes patients carried moderately but significantly shorter TCRB CDR3s.

The J gene is TRBJ2-2, the V gene TRBV7-8, with D unclear. The receptor comes from a woman aged 18-35 years with type 1 diabetes. Material: stem cell memory CD4+ T cells from blood. The CDR3 region is CASSLVEWSGELFF. DNA for the CDR3: TGTGCCAGCAGCTTAGTTGAGTGGTCCGGGGAGCTGTTTTTT.